This T cell receptor (beta chain) stems from a study of vaccination effects on CD4 cells after COVID-19. Study-level results: Late post-vaccination samples showed marked contraction of infection- and vaccine-induced clones. Recruitment yielded few convalescent patients, and the study had no early post-infection timepoints.

Libraries were prepared by immunoSEQ multiplex PCR; TCRdb keeps only in-frame clonotypes and omits some of them. Found here are over 10,000 clones, just under 75% of them singletons; the top ten hold around 33%. Trimming removed 6 bases at V and 3 bases at J, with 16 bases between. The V gene's germline CDR1 is MNHEY and CDR2 SVGAGI. The CDR3 covers 15 residues. ViraFEST assay sequencing came after antigen-specific CD4+ T cells were expanded with viral peptide pools. When around 10 days of culture had elapsed, CD4+ T cells were isolated. The person had a PCR-confirmed SARS-CoV-2 infection during March to December 2020. BNT162b2 vaccine or mRNA-1273 vaccine was given to participants in two doses. PBMC were cultured at some 2.1 million per well with around 9.2 IU/ml IL-2 and 10 ug/ml peptides. Half the medium was replaced with IL-2 medium on days 3 and 7. In the case of this clone: Its antigen remains unknown.

The sequence was collected from a human donor who had a prior SARS-CoV-2 infection. V and J are TRBV6-5 and TRBJ2-3; tentative D call: TRBD1 (6 bases). The sequencing used CD4+ T cells from PBMCs cultured with HCoV-NL63 spike peptides, collected after COVID-19 vaccination. CDR3 residues: CASRGTGIRTDTQYF. The CDR3, as DNA: TGTGCCAGCAGAGGAACAGGGATTAGGACAGATACGCAGTATTTT.